Below are 20 T cell receptor beta chains sequenced from a single sample in a study of cytomegalovirus exposure and HLA in healthy donors. The PCR had 60 Vbeta and 13 Jbeta primers. Libraries were prepared by immunoSEQ multiplex PCR; TCRdb keeps only in-frame clonotypes and omits some of them. The sample contains about 140,000 clones, approximately 84% of which appear only once. The sequencing input was PBMCs. All receptors derive from a woman between 40 and 55 years old in good health and CMV-seronegative.

The gene calls are TRBV27 and TRBJ1-4; possibly TRBD1 for D (5 bases). V lost 6 bases to trimming and J lost 7 bases, with 15 bases between them. The length of the CDR3 is 14 residues. Germline V gene sequence: CDR1 MNHEY, CDR2 SMNVEV (reference sequence). The CDR3 bases are TGTGCCAGCAGACCCCAGGGATTCGGTGAAAAACTGTTTTTT. Protein product: CASRPQGFGEKLFF.

V usage is TRBV5-4 and J usage is TRBJ1-4; weak D call: TRBD1 (5 bases). V was pared by 0 bases and J by 7 bases, with 19 bases between. CDR1 SGHNT and CDR2 YYREEE come from the germline V gene (reference sequence). CDR3 length: 17 residues. The CDR3, as DNA: TGTGCCAGCAGCTTGGCCGTATTGGGGCCGGCGAGTGAAAAACTGTTTTTT. It translates to CASSLAVLGPASEKLFF.

The chain has TRBV5-6 and TRBJ1-1, with a tentative D call TRBD1 (6 bases). Germline V CDR1 and CDR2: SGHDT, YYEEEE. CDR3 length: 12 amino acids. V shed 3 bases and J shed 14 bases, with 17 bases lying between them. The DNA of the CDR3 is TGTGCCAGCAGCTCTAATGACAGGACCAAATTCTTT. It is translated as CASSSNDRTKFF.

The chain carries TRBV19 and TRBJ1-2; 9 bases fit TRBD1. Losses at the gene ends were 1 base for V and 7 bases for J; bases not matched to a gene: 7. The CDR3 consists of 15 residues. Germline V gene lookup returns CDR1 LNHDA and CDR2 SQIVND (reference sequence). CDR3 nucleotides: TGTGCCAGTAGTATAGCGGGGACAGGGCGTCGTGGCTACACCTTC. Protein: CASSIAGTGRRGYTF. Looking up the rest from reference TRBV19 and TRBJ1-2 gives the full variable domain: DGGITQSPKYLFRKEGQNVTLSCEQNLNHDAMYWYRQDPGQGLRLIYYSQIVNDFQKGDIAEGYSVSREKKESFPLTVTSAQKNPTAFYLCASSIAGTGRRGYTFGSGTRLTVV.

The chain links TRBV4-3 to TRBJ2-3, with 8 bases aligning to TRBD1. Germline CDR1 LGHNA, CDR2 YSLEER. With V trimmed by 1 base and J by 2 bases, 2 bases remained unmatched. CDR3 length: 15 residues. The CDR3 is CASSQGQGSTDTQYF. The CDR3 nucleotides are TGCGCCAGCAGCCAAGGACAGGGGTCCACAGATACGCAGTATTTT.

This chain uses TRBV10-2 with TRBJ2-1; 12 bases line up with TRBD2. J gave up 9 bases and V 2 bases, and 5 bases lay outside the gene matches. The CDR3 contains 15 residues. The V gene's germline CDR1 is WSHSY and CDR2 SAAADI. CDR3 nucleotides: TGCGCCAGCAGTGAGGCGACTAGCGGGAGAATTGAGCAGTTCTTC. This codes for CASSEATSGRIEQFF.

This sequence joins TRBV28 and TRBJ1-3; D uncertain. The CDR3 runs 13 residues. Germline V gives CDR1 MDHEN, CDR2 SYDVKM. The ends were cut back, 7 bases at V and 2 bases at J, with 9 bases in the middle. DNA for the CDR3: TGTGCCAGCACCTTCAGGACTGGAAACACCATATATTTT. This encodes CASTFRTGNTIYF.

This rearrangement joins TRBV27 to TRBJ1-5; a weak D match, TRBD1 (5 bases). Germline V gene data show CDR1 as MNHEY and CDR2 as SMNVEV (reference sequence). The V gene lost 6 bases and the J gene lost 5 bases, with 14 bases spanning the gap. The CDR3 has 14 residues. The CDR3 loop reads CASRLRGGYQPQHF. DNA of the CDR3: TGTGCCAGCAGGTTAAGGGGAGGCTATCAGCCCCAGCATTTT.

J is TRBJ2-1 and V is TRBV9; the match to TRBD1 covers 7 bases. Looked up from germline, CDR1 is SGDLS and CDR2 is YYNGEE. This CDR3 spans 17 amino acids. With 4 bases clipped from V and 0 bases from J, the junction kept 10 bases outside the gene matches. CDR3 nucleotides: TGTGCCAGCAGCCCGAGACAGGGCAGGGGCTCCTACAATGAGCAGTTCTTC. This encodes CASSPRQGRGSYNEQFF. Full variable domain (remainder filled in from reference TRBV9 and TRBJ2-1): DSGVTQTPKHLITATGQRVTLRCSPRSGDLSVYWYQQSLDQGLQFLIQYYNGEERAKGNILERFSAQQFPDLHSELNLSSLELGDSALYFCASSPRQGRGSYNEQFFGPGTRLTVL.

V gene TRBV7-9 combines with J gene TRBJ2-5, with D unresolved. There are 11 residues in the CDR3. Germline assignment: CDR1 SEHNR and CDR2 FQNEAQ (reference sequence). Trimming stripped 5 bases from V and 5 bases from J, with 6 bases between. Here the CDR3 reads CASSHSETQYF. DNA for the CDR3: TGTGCCAGCAGCCACTCGGAGACCCAGTACTTC.

This clone occurred a few times. At one end, the junction sequence differs from germline, possibly due to a read error. This chain connects TRBV7-9 to TRBJ1-1; TRBD1 matches at 8 bases. The CDR3 contains 13 residues. The germline V gene encodes CDR1 SEHNR and CDR2 FQNEAQ (reference sequence). The DNA for the CDR3 is TGTTCCAGCAGCTTTACAGGGGGCACTGAAGCTTTCTTT. It codes for CSSSFTGGTEAFF.

The genes are TRBV9 and TRBJ2-1; D might be TRBD2 (6 bases). The CDR3 has 15 amino acids. The germline gives CDR1 SGDLS, CDR2 YYNGEE. V lost 0 bases, J lost 4 bases, and 11 bases lay in between. DNA of the CDR3: TGTGCCAGCAGCGTAGACCCCGGGAGTTACAATGAGCAGTTCTTC. Protein product: CASSVDPGSYNEQFF.

V and J are TRBV5-6 and TRBJ1-5, with D possibly matching TRBD1 (5 bases). The CDR3 is 14 residues long. CDR1 and CDR2 from the germline V gene are SGHDT and YYEEEE. Deletions cut 4 bases from V and 3 bases from J, with 11 bases between. In nucleotides, the CDR3 is TGTGCCAGCAGCCGTGACAGAACCAATCAGCCCCAGCATTTT. Its protein product is CASSRDRTNQPQHF. Full variable domain (remainder filled in from reference TRBV5-6 and TRBJ1-5): DAGVTQSPTHLIKTRGQQVTLRCSPKSGHDTVSWYQQALGQGPQFIFQYYEEEERQRGNFPDRFSGHQFPNYSSELNVNALLLGDSALYLCASSRDRTNQPQHFGDGTRLSIL.

This chain uses TRBV9 with TRBJ2-3, with D possibly TRBD2 on 5 matching bases. V lost 3 bases to trimming and J lost 3 bases, with 5 bases between them. The germline V gene encodes CDR1 SGDLS and CDR2 YYNGEE. This CDR3 spans 12 amino acids. CDR3 loop: CASSAGTDTQYF. The CDR3 DNA follows: TGTGCCAGCAGCGCGGGGACAGATACGCAGTATTTT.

CDR3 in amino acids: CASSQGNRVNEKLFF. In DNA form, the CDR3 reads TGCGCCAGCAGCCAAGGCAACAGGGTTAATGAAAAACTGTTTTTT. The V call is TRBV4-3, the J call TRBJ1-4, with D perhaps matching TRBD1 (6 bases). V lost 1 base and J lost 4, with 10 bases in between. Per germline, CDR1 LGHNA and CDR2 YSLEER. This CDR3 has 15 amino acids.

This clone was counted only a few times. This chain uses TRBV4-1 with TRBJ2-2; a possible D gene is TRBD1 (5 bases). Germline V gene data show CDR1 as MGHRA and CDR2 as YSYEKL. V lost 5 bases and J 4 bases, leaving 11 bases between the germline ends. CDR3 length equals 14 residues. The CDR3 protein is CASSVRVTTGELFF. CDR3 nucleotide sequence: TGCGCCAGCAGCGTCAGGGTTACCACCGGGGAGCTGTTTTTT.

The rearrangement links TRBV6-6 to TRBJ1-4; D gene unclear. Trimming pared 2 bases from V and 8 bases from J, leaving 9 bases between. The CDR3 contains 13 residues. Germline loops: CDR1 MNHNY, CDR2 SVGAGI (reference sequence). CDR3: CASSYAEVEKLFF. The DNA of the CDR3 is TGTGCCAGCAGTTACGCGGAGGTGGAAAAACTGTTTTTT.

This clone was found once. The chain uses TRBV28 and TRBJ1-3; unclear D gene. Germline-derived CDR1 and CDR2 are MDHEN and SYDVKM. Trimming pared 2 bases from V and 1 base from J, leaving 9 bases between. The CDR3 extends over 15 amino acids. The CDR3 protein is CASSLVETSGNTIYF. As DNA, the CDR3 is TGTGCCAGCAGTTTAGTTGAGACATCTGGAAACACCATATATTTT.

The CDR3 loop reads CASSRGDTQYF. The CDR3 nucleotides read TGTGCCAGCAGCCGGGGGGATACGCAGTATTTT. V usage is TRBV7-3 and J usage is TRBJ2-3; a weak D match, TRBD2 (6 bases). This CDR3 is 11 amino acids long. V was clipped by 5 bases and J by 6 bases, with 6 bases between them. Germline CDR1 is SGHTA and CDR2 is FQGTGA.

The chain has TRBV2 and TRBJ2-3; 11 bases fit TRBD2. The CDR3 is made up of 15 amino acids. With V trimmed by 4 bases and J by 4 bases, 4 bases remained unmatched. Per the germline V gene, CDR1 is SNHLY and CDR2 is FYNNEI. The CDR3 nucleotides read TGTGCCAGCAGTGGACTAGCGGGAACGGCAGATACGCAGTATTTT. It yields the protein CASSGLAGTADTQYF.